Presented here are 24 T cell receptor beta chains from one specimen sequenced in a study of T cell changes during pregnancy in multiple sclerosis. Produced via immunoSEQ multiplex PCR; TCRdb's table is partial and in-frame only. This table holds under 45,000 clones, 80% to 95% found once. Sequencing was performed on CD4+ T cells from peripheral blood mononuclear cells, taken in the first trimester of pregnancy. These receptors originate from a female donor with multiple sclerosis, enrolled in a pregnancy study.

The chain recombines TRBV28 with TRBJ2-1, with D maybe TRBD1 (5 bases). V was cut by 5 bases and J by 10 bases, with 9 bases left in between. In germline, CDR1 is MDHEN, CDR2 SYDVKM. This CDR3 region has 11 residues. CDR3 in DNA: TGTGCCAGCAGTCTATCAGGGGAGCAGTTCTTC. Encoded protein: CASSLSGEQFF.

The V gene is TRBV28, the J gene TRBJ1-5, with TRBD1 identical over 7 bases. The CDR3 has 18 amino acids. V lost 6 bases, J lost 3 bases, and 17 bases stayed unmatched. Germline V gene lookup returns CDR1 MDHEN and CDR2 SYDVKM. The CDR3 sequence: CASSRLAQGGPANQPQHF. CDR3 nucleotide sequence: TGTGCCAGCAGCCGCCTCGCGCAGGGGGGTCCGGCCAATCAGCCCCAGCATTTT.

Only one count was recorded for this clone. The chain recombines TRBV19 with TRBJ2-1, with 7 bases matching TRBD2. There are 16 residues in the CDR3. In germline, CDR1 is LNHDA, CDR2 SQIVND (reference sequence). Losses at the gene ends were 5 bases for V and 4 bases for J; bases not matched to a gene: 11. The CDR3 spells CASSALASGDYNEQFF. The CDR3 DNA is TGTGCCAGTAGTGCGCTCGCTAGCGGAGATTACAATGAGCAGTTCTTC.

Comment on this clone: A read error may account for a junction end that differs from germline. CDR3 DNA sequence: TGCGCCAGCAGGGCCGTGGGGGCCCAAGGGACCCAGTACTTC. Amino acids: CASRAVGAQGTQYF. V is TRBV5-1 and J is TRBJ2-5, with TRBD1 as a possible D gene (6 bases). The CDR3 sequence is 14 residues long. Looked up from germline, CDR1 is SGHRS and CDR2 is YFSETQ.

The chain is built from TRBV19 and TRBJ2-7, with TRBD1 identical over 9 bases. The germline CDR1 and CDR2 sequences are LNHDA and SQIVND (reference sequence). Losses at the gene ends were 5 bases for V and 4 bases for J; bases not matched to a gene: 9. This CDR3 has 15 residues. CDR3 bases: TGTGCCAGTAGTCCCATCGGGGACAGGGTTTACGAGCAGTACTTC. Its protein product is CASSPIGDRVYEQYF.

The rearrangement links TRBV6-6 to TRBJ1-4; perhaps TRBD1 as D (6 bases). Between the trimmed V and J ends, which lost 2 bases and 2 bases, there was a span of 9 bases. The CDR3 loop spans 15 amino acids. From germline, CDR1 is MNHNY and CDR2 SVGAGI (reference sequence). CDR3 region: CASSYRRGTNEKLFF. Written as DNA, the CDR3 is TGTGCCAGCAGTTACCGCAGGGGCACTAATGAAAAACTGTTTTTT.

The chain has TRBV27 and TRBJ2-7, with D perhaps matching TRBD1 (6 bases). CDR1 and CDR2 (germline): MNHEY, SMNVEV (reference sequence). CDR3 length equals 14 residues. V was pared by 1 base and J by 3 bases, with 10 bases between. For the CDR3, the DNA is TGTGCCAGCAGTTTATTCAGGGGACACTACGAGCAGTACTTC. Translated, it gives CASSLFRGHYEQYF.

Only one count was recorded for this clone. The V call is TRBV5-6, the J call TRBJ1-4; 7 positions match TRBD1. Germline CDR1 SGHDT, CDR2 YYEEEE. V lost 3 bases, J lost 6 bases, and 5 bases stayed unmatched. The CDR3 is 14 amino acids. This CDR3 is CASSWGQTDEKLFF. The CDR3 bases are TGTGCCAGCAGCTGGGGACAGACGGATGAAAAACTGTTTTTT. Full variable domain (remainder filled in from reference TRBV5-6 and TRBJ1-4): DAGVTQSPTHLIKTRGQQVTLRCSPKSGHDTVSWYQQALGQGPQFIFQYYEEEERQRGNFPDRFSGHQFPNYSSELNVNALLLGDSALYLCASSWGQTDEKLFFGSGTQLSVL.

This clone was counted a few times. The V gene is TRBV7-4, the J gene TRBJ2-7; no reliable D call. Trimming removed 3 bases at V and 3 bases at J, with 18 bases between. The CDR3 covers 16 residues. Germline CDR1 reads SGHVT; CDR2 reads SQSDAQ. CDR3 loop: CASSFVLTEIFYEQYF. Here the CDR3 DNA reads TGTGCCAGCAGCTTCGTACTCACAGAGATATTCTACGAGCAGTACTTC.

The chain links TRBV30 to TRBJ2-7; TRBD1 agrees at 8 bases. With 0 bases clipped from V and 10 bases from J, the junction kept 8 bases outside the gene matches. The germline V gene encodes CDR1 GTSNPN and CDR2 SVGIG (reference sequence). CDR3 size: 13 residues. The CDR3: CAWSVGRGPLQYF. CDR3 sequence (DNA): TGTGCCTGGAGTGTAGGCAGGGGGCCCCTTCAGTACTTC.

The rearrangement uses TRBV7-3 and TRBJ2-1; 10 positions match TRBD2. The V gene end was trimmed by 5 bases and the J gene end by 8 bases; junction bases not matched to a gene: 9. The CDR3 has 15 residues. Germline CDR1 is SGHTA and CDR2 is FQGTGA. The CDR3 DNA sequence: TGTGCCAGCAGCCCTGTAGCGGGAGGAGGAGATGAGCAGTTCTTC. Its protein is CASSPVAGGGDEQFF.

This CDR3 reads CASKRTSGSAGELFF. The DNA for the CDR3 is TGTGCCAGCAAAAGGACTAGCGGGAGCGCCGGGGAGCTGTTTTTT. V usage is TRBV2 and J usage is TRBJ2-2; TRBD2 matches 13 bases. The germline gives CDR1 SNHLY, CDR2 FYNNEI. The junction had 5 bases not matched to a gene; V was cut back by 7 bases and J by 6 bases. The CDR3 consists of 15 residues.

The genes are TRBV5-1 and TRBJ2-6, with D possibly matching TRBD2 (6 bases). CDR3 length: 19 residues. Trimming cost V 0 bases and J 2 bases, with 18 bases left between them. Germline V gene data show CDR1 as SGHRS and CDR2 as YFSETQ. CDR3 residues: CASSLASIPGGAGANVLTF. The CDR3 region has the DNA TGCGCCAGCAGCTTGGCCTCCATCCCTGGAGGGGCTGGGGCCAACGTCCTGACTTTC.

The rearrangement links TRBV5-8 to TRBJ1-4, with 8 nucleotides matching TRBD1. The CDR3 is 13 amino acids. Germline V CDR1 and CDR2: SGHTS, YDEGEE. With V trimmed by 1 base and J by 11 bases, 4 bases remained unmatched. The DNA for the CDR3 is TGTGCCAGCAGCTTGTGGGACAGGACGAAACTGTTTTTT. It codes for CASSLWDRTKLFF.

The chain carries TRBV6-1 and TRBJ1-5, with D unclear. The germline V gene encodes CDR1 MNHNS and CDR2 SASEGT. The CDR3 runs 16 residues. V was pared by 3 bases and J by 1 base, with 13 bases between. CDR3 sequence reads: CASSEILGRSNQPQHF. The CDR3 DNA follows: TGTGCCAGCAGTGAGATCCTGGGCAGGAGCAATCAGCCCCAGCATTTT.

The chain carries TRBV5-1 and TRBJ2-7, with a possible D match to TRBD1 (6 bases). V lost 1 base to trimming and J lost 2 bases, with 13 bases between them. The CDR3 spans 15 residues. Germline loops: CDR1 SGHRS, CDR2 YFSETQ. In DNA, the CDR3 is TGCGCCAGCAGCTTGTATACAGGGACCCCCTACGAGCAGTACTTC. This gives the protein CASSLYTGTPYEQYF.

This chain connects TRBV4-3 to TRBJ2-6, with D tentatively TRBD1 (5 bases). V was cut by 0 bases and J by 4 bases, with 10 bases left in between. The CDR3 sequence is 16 residues long. The V gene's germline CDR1 is LGHNA and CDR2 YSLEER. This CDR3 reads CASSQDSGLGANVLTF. CDR3 in DNA: TGCGCCAGCAGCCAAGATTCAGGGCTCGGGGCCAACGTCCTGACTTTC.

This clone was counted only a few times. V and J are TRBV6-5 and TRBJ2-7, with TRBD1 identical over 7 bases. After removal of 4 bases from V and 0 bases from J, the junction contained 9 bases not matched to a gene. The germline gives CDR1 MNHEY, CDR2 SVGAGI. This CDR3 spans 16 amino acids. The CDR3 coding sequence is TGTGCCAGCAGTTCCTCCGGGACAGTTATCTCCTACGAGCAGTACTTC. Amino acid sequence: CASSSSGTVISYEQYF.

This clone was found a few times. This sequence joins TRBV5-6 and TRBJ2-7; tentative D call: TRBD1 (5 bases). This CDR3 has 16 amino acids. Germline V CDR1 and CDR2: SGHDT, YYEEEE. The V and J ends lost 4 bases and 2 bases respectively, with 19 bases between them. The CDR3: CASSGSRVSRAYEQYF. The CDR3 DNA reads TGTGCCAGCAGCGGATCCAGGGTCTCCAGGGCCTACGAGCAGTACTTC.

This sequence joins TRBV28 and TRBJ1-2, with D perhaps matching TRBD1 (5 bases). Trimming stripped 2 bases from V and 3 bases from J, with 13 bases between. The germline V gene encodes CDR1 MDHEN and CDR2 SYDVKM. This CDR3 comprises 15 residues. CDR3 coding DNA: TGTGCCAGCAGTTTACCCGGGGGGAGGCACTATGGCTACACCTTC. Amino acids: CASSLPGGRHYGYTF.

The chain combines TRBV19 with TRBJ2-3; 13 bases map to TRBD2. J was trimmed by 2 bases and V by 4 bases; bases with no gene match: 6. The germline V gene encodes CDR1 LNHDA and CDR2 SQIVND (reference sequence). The CDR3 extends over 17 amino acids. Here the CDR3 reads CASSSSGLAGFTDTQYF. CDR3 nucleotides: TGTGCCAGTAGTAGCTCGGGACTAGCGGGATTCACAGATACGCAGTATTTT.

The chain uses TRBV14 and TRBJ2-5, with D hard to call. V lost 0 bases to trimming and J lost 4 bases, with 15 bases between them. Germline V lookup: CDR1 SGHDN, CDR2 FVKESK. This CDR3 region has 16 residues. CDR3 bases: TGTGCCAGCAGCCAAGAAACGGCGGATACAATAGAGACCCAGTACTTC. Translating it yields CASSQETADTIETQYF.

V is TRBV6-6 and J is TRBJ2-2; D might be TRBD1 (5 bases). The germline gives CDR1 MNHNY, CDR2 SVGAGI (reference sequence). V lost 8 bases, J lost 1 base, and 5 bases lay in between. This CDR3 contains 12 residues. The CDR3 sequence: CASDRNTGELFF. CDR3 in DNA: TGTGCCAGCGACAGGAACACCGGGGAGCTGTTTTTT.

This chain connects TRBV29-1 to TRBJ2-7, with D possibly TRBD1 on 5 matching bases. CDR1 is SQVTM and CDR2 is ANQGSEA in the germline V gene. The CDR3 has 12 residues. Trimming took off 4 bases at V and 0 bases at J, with 7 bases between the two ends. CDR3 protein: CSVGQGSYEQYF. The CDR3 bases are TGCAGCGTTGGGCAGGGCTCCTACGAGCAGTACTTC.